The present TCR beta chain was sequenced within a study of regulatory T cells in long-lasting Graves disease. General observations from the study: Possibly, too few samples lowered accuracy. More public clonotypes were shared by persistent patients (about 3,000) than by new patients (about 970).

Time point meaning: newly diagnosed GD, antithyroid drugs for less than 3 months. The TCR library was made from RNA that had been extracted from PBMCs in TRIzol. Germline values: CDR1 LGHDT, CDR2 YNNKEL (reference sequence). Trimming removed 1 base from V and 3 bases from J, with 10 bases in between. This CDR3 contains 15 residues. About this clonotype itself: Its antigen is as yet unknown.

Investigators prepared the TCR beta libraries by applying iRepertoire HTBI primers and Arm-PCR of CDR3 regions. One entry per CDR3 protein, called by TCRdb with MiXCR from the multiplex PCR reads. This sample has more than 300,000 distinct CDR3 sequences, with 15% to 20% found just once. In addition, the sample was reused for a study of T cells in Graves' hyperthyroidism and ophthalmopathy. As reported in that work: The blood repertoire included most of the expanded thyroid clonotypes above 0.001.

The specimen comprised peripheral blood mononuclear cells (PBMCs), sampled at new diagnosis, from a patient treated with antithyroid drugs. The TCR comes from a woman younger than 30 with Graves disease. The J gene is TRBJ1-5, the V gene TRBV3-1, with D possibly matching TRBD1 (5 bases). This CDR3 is CASSQGGGNNQPQHF. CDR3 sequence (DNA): TGTGCCAGCAGCCAAGGGGGCGGGAACAATCAGCCCCAGCATTTT.